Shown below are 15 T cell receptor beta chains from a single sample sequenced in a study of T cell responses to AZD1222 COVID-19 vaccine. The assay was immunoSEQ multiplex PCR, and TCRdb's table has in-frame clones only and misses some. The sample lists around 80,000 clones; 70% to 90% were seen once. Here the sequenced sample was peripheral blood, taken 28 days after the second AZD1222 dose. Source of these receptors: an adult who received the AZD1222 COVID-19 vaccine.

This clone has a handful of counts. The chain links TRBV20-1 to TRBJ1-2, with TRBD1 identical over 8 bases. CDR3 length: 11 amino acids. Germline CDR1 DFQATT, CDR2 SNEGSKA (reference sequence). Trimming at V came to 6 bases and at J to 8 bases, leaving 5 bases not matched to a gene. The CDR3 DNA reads TGCAGTGCAAGGACAGGGACGGGCTACACCTTC. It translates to CSARTGTGYTF.

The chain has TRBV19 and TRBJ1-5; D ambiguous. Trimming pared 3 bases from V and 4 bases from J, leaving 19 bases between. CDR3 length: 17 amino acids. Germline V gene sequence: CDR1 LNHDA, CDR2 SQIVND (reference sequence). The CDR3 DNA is TGTGCCAGTAGTATTTCTTCAGGTGGGCTAGGTAATCAGCCCCAGCATTTT. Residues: CASSISSGGLGNQPQHF.

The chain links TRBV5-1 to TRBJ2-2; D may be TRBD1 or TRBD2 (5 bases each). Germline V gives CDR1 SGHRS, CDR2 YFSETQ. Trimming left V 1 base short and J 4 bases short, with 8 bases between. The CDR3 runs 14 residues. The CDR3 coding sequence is TGCGCCAGCAGCTTGCAGGGAGCCACCGGGGAGCTGTTTTTT. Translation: CASSLQGATGELFF.

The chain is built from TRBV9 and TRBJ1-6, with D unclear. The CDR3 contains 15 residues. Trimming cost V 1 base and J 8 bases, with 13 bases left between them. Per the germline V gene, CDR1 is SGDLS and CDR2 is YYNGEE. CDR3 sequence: CASSVNSRKDSPLHF. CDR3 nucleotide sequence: TGTGCCAGCAGCGTAAATTCGAGGAAGGATTCACCCCTCCACTTT.

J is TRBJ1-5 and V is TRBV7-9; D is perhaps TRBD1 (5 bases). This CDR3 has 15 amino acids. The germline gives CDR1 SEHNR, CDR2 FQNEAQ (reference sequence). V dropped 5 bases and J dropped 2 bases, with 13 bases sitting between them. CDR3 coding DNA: TGTGCCAGCAGCAATTCCAGGGATGGCAATCAGCCCCAGCATTTT. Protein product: CASSNSRDGNQPQHF.

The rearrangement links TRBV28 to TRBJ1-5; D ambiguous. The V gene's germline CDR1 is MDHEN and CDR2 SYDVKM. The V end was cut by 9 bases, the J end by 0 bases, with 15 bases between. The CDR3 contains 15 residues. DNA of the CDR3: TGTGCCAGTTTTGAGGGAGTGTATAGCAATCAGCCCCAGCATTTT. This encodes CASFEGVYSNQPQHF.

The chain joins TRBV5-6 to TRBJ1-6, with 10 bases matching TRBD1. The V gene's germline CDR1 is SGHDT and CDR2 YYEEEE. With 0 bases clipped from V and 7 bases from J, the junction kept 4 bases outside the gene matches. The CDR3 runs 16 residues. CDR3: CASSLVRTGGNSPLHF. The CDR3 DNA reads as TGTGCCAGCAGCTTGGTCAGGACAGGGGGAAATTCACCCCTCCACTTT.

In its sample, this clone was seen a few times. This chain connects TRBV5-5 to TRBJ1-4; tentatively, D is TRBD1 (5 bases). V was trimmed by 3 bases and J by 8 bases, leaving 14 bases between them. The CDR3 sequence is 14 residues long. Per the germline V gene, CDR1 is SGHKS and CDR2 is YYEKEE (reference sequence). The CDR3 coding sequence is TGTGCCAGCAGCTCCGGGGCATTGGGAGAAAAACTGTTTTTT. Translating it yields CASSSGALGEKLFF.

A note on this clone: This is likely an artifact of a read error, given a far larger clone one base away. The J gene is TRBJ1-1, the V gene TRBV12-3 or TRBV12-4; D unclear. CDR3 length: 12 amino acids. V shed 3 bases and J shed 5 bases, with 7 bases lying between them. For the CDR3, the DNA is TGTGCCAGCAGTTTGGTGGGGACTGAAGCTTTCTTT. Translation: CASSLVGTEAFF.

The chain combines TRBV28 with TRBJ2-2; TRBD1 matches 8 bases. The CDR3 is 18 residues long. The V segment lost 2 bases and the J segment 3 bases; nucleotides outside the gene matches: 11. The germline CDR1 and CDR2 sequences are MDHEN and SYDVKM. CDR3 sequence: CASSLELGNRGDTGELFF. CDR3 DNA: TGTGCCAGCAGTTTAGAGCTTGGGAACAGGGGGGACACCGGGGAGCTGTTTTTT.

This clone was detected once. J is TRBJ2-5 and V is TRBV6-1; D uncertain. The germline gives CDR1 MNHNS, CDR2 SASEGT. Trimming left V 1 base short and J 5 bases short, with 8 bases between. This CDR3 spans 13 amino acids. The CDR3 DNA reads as TGTGCCAGCAGTGAAGTAATCTGGGAGACCCAGTACTTC. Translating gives CASSEVIWETQYF.

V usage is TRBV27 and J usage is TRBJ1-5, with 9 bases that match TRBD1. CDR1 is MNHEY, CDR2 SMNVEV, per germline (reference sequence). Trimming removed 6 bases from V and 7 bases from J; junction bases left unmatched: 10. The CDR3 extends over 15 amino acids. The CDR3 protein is CASSSGTGLWQPQHF. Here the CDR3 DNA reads TGTGCCAGCAGCTCCGGGACAGGGCTTTGGCAGCCCCAGCATTTT.

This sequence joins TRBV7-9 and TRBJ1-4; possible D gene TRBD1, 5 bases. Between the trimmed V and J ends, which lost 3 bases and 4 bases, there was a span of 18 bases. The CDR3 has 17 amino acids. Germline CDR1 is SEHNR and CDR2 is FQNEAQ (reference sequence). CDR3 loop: CASSFSPWGRINEKLFF. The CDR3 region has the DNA TGTGCCAGCAGCTTCTCTCCCTGGGGGAGGATTAATGAAAAACTGTTTTTT.

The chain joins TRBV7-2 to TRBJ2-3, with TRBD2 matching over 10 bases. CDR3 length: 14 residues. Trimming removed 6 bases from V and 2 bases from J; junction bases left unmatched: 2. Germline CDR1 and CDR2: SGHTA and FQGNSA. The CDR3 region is CASRLAGTTDTQYF. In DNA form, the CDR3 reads TGTGCCAGCAGACTAGCGGGGACCACAGATACGCAGTATTTT. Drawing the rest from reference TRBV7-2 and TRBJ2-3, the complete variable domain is GAGVSQSPSNKVTEKGKDVELRCDPISGHTALYWYRQSLGQGLEFLIYFQGNSAPDKSGLPSDRFSAERTGGSVSTLTIQRTQQEDSAVYLCASRLAGTTDTQYFGPGTRLTVL.

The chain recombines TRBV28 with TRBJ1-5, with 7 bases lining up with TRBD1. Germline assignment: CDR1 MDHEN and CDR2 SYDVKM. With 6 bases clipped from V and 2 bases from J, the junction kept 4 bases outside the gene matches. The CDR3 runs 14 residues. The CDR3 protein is CASSLQGGNQPQHF. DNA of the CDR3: TGTGCCAGCAGCCTTCAGGGGGGCAATCAGCCCCAGCATTTT.